This T cell receptor (beta chain) was obtained from a study of control samples from healthy donors and cancer patients. Trimming stripped 2 bases from V and 4 bases from J, with 5 bases between. Per germline, CDR1 SGHRS and CDR2 YFSETQ. This CDR3 has 12 residues. TCRdb's table, derived via immunoSEQ multiplex PCR, lists solely in-frame clones and lacks some. This sample carries around 110,000 clones, around 89% of them seen once, and the ten largest clones take 2.3%. The chain employs TRBV5-1 and TRBJ2-3; D unclear. Sequenced sample: blood. This TCR was recovered from a woman in her 70s in good health. The CDR3 reads CASSLGSDTQYF. The CDR3 nucleotides read TGCGCCAGCAGCTTAGGGTCAGATACGCAGTATTTT. Supplemented by reference TRBV5-1 and TRBJ2-3, the full variable domain reads KAGVTQTPRYLIKTRGQQVTLSCSPISGHRSVSWYQQTPGQGLQFLFEYFSETQRNKGNFPGRFSGRQFSNSRSEMNVSTLELGDSALYLCASSLGSDTQYFGPGTRLTVL.